This TCR beta chain derives from a study of T cell repertoires in cytomegalovirus infection. Study-wide context: Evidence of both CMV infection and a matching HLA type came from public TCR beta signatures.

This clonotype was recorded a few times. The CDR3 is 16 amino acids. Deletions cut 3 bases from V and 5 bases from J, with 17 bases between. The V gene's germline CDR1 is SEHNR and CDR2 FQNEAQ (reference sequence). In TCRdb, the reads were re-called with MiXCR into one record per CDR3 protein. The table has around 250,000 distinct CDR3 sequences, 15% to 20% seen once. The rearrangement uses TRBV7-9 and TRBJ2-1, with a weak D call TRBD1 (5 bases). The TCR comes from a human donor in good health (CMV status not recorded). Some clones in this sample may be carry-over from other donors' samples. The material sequenced was CD8+ T cells from PBMCs. The CDR3 DNA reads as TGTGCCAGCAGCTTTATAGGACACCCTCCAGACAATGAGCAGTTCTTC. This sequence encodes CASSFIGHPPDNEQFF. The variable domain in full, completed from reference TRBV7-9 and TRBJ2-1, reads DTGVSQNPRHKITKRGQNVTFRCDPISEHNRLYWYRQTLGQGPEFLTYFQNEAQLEKSRLLSDRFSAERPKGSFSTLEIQRTEQGDSAMYLCASSFIGHPPDNEQFFGPGTRLTVL.